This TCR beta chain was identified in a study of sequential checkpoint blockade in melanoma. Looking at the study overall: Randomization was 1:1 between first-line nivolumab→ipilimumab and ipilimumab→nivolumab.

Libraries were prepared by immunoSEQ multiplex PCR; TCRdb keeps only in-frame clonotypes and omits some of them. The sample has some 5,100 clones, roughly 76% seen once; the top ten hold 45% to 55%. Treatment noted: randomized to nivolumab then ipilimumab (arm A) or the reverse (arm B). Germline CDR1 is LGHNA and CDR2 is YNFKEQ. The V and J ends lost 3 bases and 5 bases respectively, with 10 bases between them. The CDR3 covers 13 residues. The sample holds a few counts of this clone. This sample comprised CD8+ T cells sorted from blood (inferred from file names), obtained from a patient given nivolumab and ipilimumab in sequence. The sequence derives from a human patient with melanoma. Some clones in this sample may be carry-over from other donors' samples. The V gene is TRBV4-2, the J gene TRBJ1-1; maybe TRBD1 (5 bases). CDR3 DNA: TGTGCCAGCAGCCACGGGGGGAGTACTGAAGCTTTCTTT. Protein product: CASSHGGSTEAFF.